Listed below are T cell receptor beta chains from one sample, sequenced in a study of CD8+CD57+ T cells in acquired aplastic anemia. In TCRdb, the reads were re-called with MiXCR into one record per CDR3 protein. In the table there are hundreds of thousands of distinct CDR3 sequences, roughly 64% of which are singletons. The sample consisted of sorted CD4+, CD8+, or CD8+CD57+ T cells (not recorded which) from PBMCs. The receptors originated from a human donor in good health, serving as a control. The CDR3 runs from the conserved cysteine through the conserved F or W. D genes are given only for firm matches. Size is stated for part of the rows, as once, few or many counts, or as a class when the clone is expanded.

cdr3_nt: TGTGCCAGCAGCCCGAGACAGCGAACTTCACCCCACCACTTT
cdr3_aa: CASSPRQRTSPHHF
d_call: NA
cdr3_length: 14
j_call: TRBJ1-6
v_call: TRBV7-8
clone_size: once

cdr3_nt: TGTGCCAGCAGCACCCAGGGAGGTACAGAAGCTCAGTTT
cdr3_aa: CASSTQGGTEAQF
d_call: NA
cdr3_length: 13
j_call: TRBJ1-1
v_call: TRBV7-9
clone_size: NA

cdr3_nt: TGTGCCAGCAGTGACAACTATAGTCCACAGGGGACAGATACGCAGTATTTT
cdr3_aa: CASSDNYSPQGTDTQYF
d_call: TRBD1
cdr3_length: 17
j_call: TRBJ2-3
v_call: TRBV6-4
clone_size: many

cdr3_nt: TGTGCCAGCAGCTCAGGGCAGGGCGGGGACAAACTGTTCTTT
cdr3_aa: CASSSGQGGDKLFF
d_call: NA
cdr3_length: 14
j_call: TRBJ1-4
v_call: TRBV7-2
clone_size: NA

cdr3_nt: TGTGCCATCAGCCCGGGTCCGGGACAGGCGAAAGAGACCCAGTACTTC
cdr3_aa: CAISPGPGQAKETQYF
d_call: TRBD1
cdr3_length: 16
j_call: TRBJ2-5
v_call: TRBV10-3
clone_size: many

cdr3_nt: TGCAGTGCTACCGGAACTAGCGGGGGGAACACTGAAGCTTTCTTT
cdr3_aa: CSATGTSGGNTEAFF
d_call: NA
cdr3_length: 15
j_call: TRBJ1-1
v_call: TRBV20-1
clone_size: NA

cdr3_nt: TGTGCCAGCAGCCCCGCCCGGACTAGCGGGGGCACAGAGCAGTTCTTC
cdr3_aa: CASSPARTSGGTEQFF
d_call: TRBD2
cdr3_length: 16
j_call: TRBJ2-1
v_call: TRBV7-2
clone_size: NA

cdr3_nt: TGTGCCAGCACCCGAGGTAATTCACCCCTCCACTTT
cdr3_aa: CASTRGNSPLHF
d_call: NA
cdr3_length: 12
j_call: TRBJ1-6
v_call: TRBV13
clone_size: NA

cdr3_nt: TGTGCCAGCAGCCAACGATTAGGTATCACCGGGGAGCTGTTTTTT
cdr3_aa: CASSQRLGITGELFF
d_call: NA
cdr3_length: 15
j_call: TRBJ2-2
v_call: TRBV5-8
clone_size: NA

cdr3_nt: TGTGCCAGCAGCTTACATGTTGGATCCTACGAGCAGTACTACTTC
cdr3_aa: CASSLHVGSYEQYYF
d_call: NA
cdr3_length: 15
j_call: TRBJ2-5
v_call: TRBV7-8
clone_size: NA

cdr3_nt: TGTGCCAGCAGCGTAACTATGCAAGAGACCCAGTACTACTTC
cdr3_aa: CASSVTMQETQYYF
d_call: NA
cdr3_length: 14
j_call: TRBJ2-7
v_call: TRBV9
clone_size: NA

cdr3_nt: NA
cdr3_aa: CASEGGGTDRQYFGYTF
d_call: NA
cdr3_length: 17
j_call: TRBJ1-2
v_call: TRBV7-2
clone_size: NA

cdr3_nt: TGTGCCAGCAGCCGAGCGCGTCTCAATGAGCAGTTCTTC
cdr3_aa: CASSRARLNEQFF
d_call: NA
cdr3_length: 13
j_call: TRBJ2-1
v_call: TRBV5-8
clone_size: NA

cdr3_nt: TGCAGCGCCCTAACAGGGGGCATAGGGCAGCCCCAGCATTTT
cdr3_aa: CSALTGGIGQPQHF
d_call: TRBD1
cdr3_length: 14
j_call: TRBJ1-5
v_call: TRBV29-1
clone_size: NA

cdr3_nt: TGTGCCAGCAGTTTAGTGCCCGGCTACAATGAAAAACTGTTTTTT
cdr3_aa: CASSLVPGYNEKLFF
d_call: NA
cdr3_length: 15
j_call: TRBJ1-4
v_call: TRBV7-9
clone_size: NA

cdr3_nt: TGTGCCACCAGCAGAGGACAGCTAGAGACCCAGTACTTC
cdr3_aa: CATSRGQLETQYF
d_call: NA
cdr3_length: 13
j_call: TRBJ2-5
v_call: TRBV15
clone_size: few

cdr3_nt: TGTGCCAGCAGCCTAAACGCGGGATCCTACAATCAGTATTTT
cdr3_aa: CASSLNAGSYNQYF
d_call: NA
cdr3_length: 14
j_call: TRBJ2-3
v_call: TRBV7-6
clone_size: NA

cdr3_nt: TGTGCCAGCAGCTTGGTGGGCAGCGGGGGGGCAGGAGAGACCCAGTACTTC
cdr3_aa: CASSLVGSGGAGETQYF
d_call: TRBD2
cdr3_length: 17
j_call: TRBJ2-5
v_call: TRBV5-1
clone_size: NA

cdr3_nt: TGTGCCAGCAGCTCTCGGGTAGGGCAAGAGACGGAGTACTTTTTT
cdr3_aa: CASSSRVGQETEYFF
d_call: NA
cdr3_length: 15
j_call: TRBJ2-2
v_call: TRBV7-2
clone_size: NA

cdr3_nt: TGCAGCGTTGAAGTGGACACACTTTGGTTTTTT
cdr3_aa: CSVEVDTLWFF
d_call: NA
cdr3_length: 11
j_call: TRBJ1-4
v_call: TRBV29-1
clone_size: NA

cdr3_nt: TGTGCCAGCAGTTTAGGGGCAGTACCACAAGAGACCCAGTACTTC
cdr3_aa: CASSLGAVPQETQYF
d_call: NA
cdr3_length: 15
j_call: TRBJ2-5
v_call: TRBV27
clone_size: many

cdr3_nt: TGTGCCAGCACCGCTTATTCTGGCACTGAAGCTTTCTTT
cdr3_aa: CASTAYSGTEAFF
d_call: NA
cdr3_length: 13
j_call: TRBJ1-1
v_call: TRBV7-2
clone_size: NA

cdr3_nt: TGCAGTGCTTCCCTAGCGGGGGGGGAGACCCAGTACTTC
cdr3_aa: CSASLAGGETQYF
d_call: TRBD2
cdr3_length: 13
j_call: TRBJ2-5
v_call: TRBV20-1
clone_size: once

cdr3_nt: TGTGCCACCTCCCCCTTCCCGATCCTCGAGCAGTACTTC
cdr3_aa: CATSPFPILEQYF
d_call: NA
cdr3_length: 13
j_call: TRBJ2-7
v_call: TRBV19
clone_size: many

cdr3_nt: TGTGCCAGCAGCTTAGGGTCGGGACAGGGTAATCAGCCCCAGCATTTT
cdr3_aa: CASSLGSGQGNQPQHF
d_call: TRBD1
cdr3_length: 16
j_call: TRBJ1-5
v_call: TRBV13
clone_size: many

cdr3_nt: TGCGGCAGCAGTGCACACAGGCTGGGCTATGGCTACACCTTC
cdr3_aa: CGSSAHRLGYGYTF
d_call: NA
cdr3_length: 14
j_call: TRBJ1-2
v_call: TRBV25-1
clone_size: NA

cdr3_nt: TGTGCTAGCAGTTTCCAGGGAGGGGATCAGCCCCAGCATTTT
cdr3_aa: CASSFQGGDQPQHF
d_call: NA
cdr3_length: 14
j_call: TRBJ1-5
v_call: TRBV12-3/TRBV12-4
clone_size: NA

cdr3_nt: TGCAGTACAAGCAGGACTAGCCTCAATGAGCAGTTCTTC
cdr3_aa: CSTSRTSLNEQFF
d_call: TRBD2
cdr3_length: 13
j_call: TRBJ2-1
v_call: TRBV20-1
clone_size: many

cdr3_nt: TGCAGCGTTAATGCAGCCTTAGTCGATGCCCACTCCTTC
cdr3_aa: CSVNAALVDAHSF
d_call: NA
cdr3_length: 13
j_call: TRBJ1-2
v_call: TRBV29-1
clone_size: NA

cdr3_nt: TGTGCCAGTAGTGAGGACAATTTCAATTCACTCCTCCACTTT
cdr3_aa: CASSEDNFNSLLHF
d_call: NA
cdr3_length: 14
j_call: TRBJ1-6
v_call: TRBV19
clone_size: few

cdr3_nt: TGTGCCAGCAGGAGAGTCCCGGGTTCCACTGAAGCTTTCTTT
cdr3_aa: CASRRVPGSTEAFF
d_call: NA
cdr3_length: 14
j_call: TRBJ1-1
v_call: TRBV7-3
clone_size: NA

cdr3_nt: TGTGCCAGCAGCACTGGGAAGGGGGCTGAGGCTTCCTTTTACTTC
cdr3_aa: CASSTGKGAEASFYF
d_call: TRBD1
cdr3_length: 15
j_call: TRBJ2-7
v_call: TRBV7-2
clone_size: NA

cdr3_nt: TGTGTCACCACCAGGAGAGGGATGTGGGACGGCTACACCTTC
cdr3_aa: CVTTRRGMWDGYTF
d_call: NA
cdr3_length: 14
j_call: TRBJ1-2
v_call: TRBV15
clone_size: NA

cdr3_nt: TGTGCCAGCAGCTTAGTTATGAATACGCTGGGCACCGGGGAGCTGTTTTTT
cdr3_aa: CASSLVMNTLGTGELFF
d_call: NA
cdr3_length: 17
j_call: TRBJ2-2
v_call: TRBV2
clone_size: NA

cdr3_nt: TGCAGCTTTAGGGGAATCGGGAATTCACCCCTCCACTTT
cdr3_aa: CSFRGIGNSPLHF
d_call: NA
cdr3_length: 13
j_call: TRBJ1-6
v_call: TRBV29-1
clone_size: NA

cdr3_nt: TGTGCCAGCAGTCGGGTAGCGGGTGAGACCCAGTACTTC
cdr3_aa: CASSRVAGETQYF
d_call: TRBD2
cdr3_length: 13
j_call: TRBJ2-5
v_call: TRBV6-5
clone_size: NA

cdr3_nt: TGTGCCAGCAGCGAGGACAGGCGGAGGTCAGCAGGCTTT
cdr3_aa: CASSEDRRRSAGF
d_call: TRBD1
cdr3_length: 13
j_call: TRBJ1-1
v_call: TRBV9
clone_size: NA

cdr3_nt: TGTGCCAGCAGCCTAGGGCGGGGCAATGAAAAACTGTATTTT
cdr3_aa: CASSLGRGNEKLYF
d_call: NA
cdr3_length: 14
j_call: TRBJ2-3
v_call: TRBV7-8
clone_size: NA

cdr3_nt: TGTGCCAGCAGCCCTCGGACTAGCGGGCGCACAGATACGCAGTATTTT
cdr3_aa: CASSPRTSGRTDTQYF
d_call: TRBD2
cdr3_length: 16
j_call: TRBJ2-3
v_call: TRBV7-2
clone_size: NA

cdr3_nt: TGCAGCCCTTGCGGACAGGCAGGGACAGATACGCAGTATTTT
cdr3_aa: CSPCGQAGTDTQYF
d_call: TRBD1
cdr3_length: 14
j_call: TRBJ2-3
v_call: TRBV25-1
clone_size: NA

cdr3_nt: TGCGCCAGCAGCTTAGGGGGAGAGCAGCCCCAGCATTTT
cdr3_aa: CASSLGGEQPQHF
d_call: NA
cdr3_length: 13
j_call: TRBJ1-5
v_call: TRBV5-1
clone_size: NA

cdr3_nt: TGTGCCAGCAGCTTGGCCCGGGGACAGAACCTCTATGAGCAGTTCTTC
cdr3_aa: CASSLARGQNLYEQFF
d_call: TRBD1
cdr3_length: 16
j_call: TRBJ2-1
v_call: TRBV7-8
clone_size: NA

cdr3_nt: TGTGCCAGCAGTGAAGGGGTTCCGAACACTGAAGCTTTCTTT
cdr3_aa: CASSEGVPNTEAFF
d_call: NA
cdr3_length: 14
j_call: TRBJ1-1
v_call: TRBV6-1
clone_size: many

cdr3_nt: TGTGCCAGCAGTCAAGACAGTCCTCCTAGGCAGTACTTC
cdr3_aa: CASSQDSPPRQYF
d_call: NA
cdr3_length: 13
j_call: TRBJ2-7
v_call: TRBV12-3/TRBV12-4
clone_size: NA

cdr3_nt: TGTGCCAGCAGCTCTGGGGCTTGGTACCAAGACACCCAGTTC
cdr3_aa: CASSSGAWYQDTQF
d_call: NA
cdr3_length: 14
j_call: TRBJ2-5
v_call: TRBV7-9
clone_size: once

cdr3_nt: TGTGCCAGCAAAATCGGTGTACGAGAGACCCAGTACTTC
cdr3_aa: CASKIGVRETQYF
d_call: NA
cdr3_length: 13
j_call: TRBJ2-5
v_call: TRBV7-8
clone_size: NA

cdr3_nt: TGTGCCACCAGCGCAGGGACGGCTAACTCTGGCCTCACCTTC
cdr3_aa: CATSAGTANSGLTF
d_call: NA
cdr3_length: 14
j_call: TRBJ1-2
v_call: TRBV15
clone_size: NA

cdr3_nt: TGCAGTGTGGGCGGGACCTCCTACGAGCAGTACTTC
cdr3_aa: CSVGGTSYEQYF
d_call: NA
cdr3_length: 12
j_call: TRBJ2-7
v_call: TRBV20-1
clone_size: NA